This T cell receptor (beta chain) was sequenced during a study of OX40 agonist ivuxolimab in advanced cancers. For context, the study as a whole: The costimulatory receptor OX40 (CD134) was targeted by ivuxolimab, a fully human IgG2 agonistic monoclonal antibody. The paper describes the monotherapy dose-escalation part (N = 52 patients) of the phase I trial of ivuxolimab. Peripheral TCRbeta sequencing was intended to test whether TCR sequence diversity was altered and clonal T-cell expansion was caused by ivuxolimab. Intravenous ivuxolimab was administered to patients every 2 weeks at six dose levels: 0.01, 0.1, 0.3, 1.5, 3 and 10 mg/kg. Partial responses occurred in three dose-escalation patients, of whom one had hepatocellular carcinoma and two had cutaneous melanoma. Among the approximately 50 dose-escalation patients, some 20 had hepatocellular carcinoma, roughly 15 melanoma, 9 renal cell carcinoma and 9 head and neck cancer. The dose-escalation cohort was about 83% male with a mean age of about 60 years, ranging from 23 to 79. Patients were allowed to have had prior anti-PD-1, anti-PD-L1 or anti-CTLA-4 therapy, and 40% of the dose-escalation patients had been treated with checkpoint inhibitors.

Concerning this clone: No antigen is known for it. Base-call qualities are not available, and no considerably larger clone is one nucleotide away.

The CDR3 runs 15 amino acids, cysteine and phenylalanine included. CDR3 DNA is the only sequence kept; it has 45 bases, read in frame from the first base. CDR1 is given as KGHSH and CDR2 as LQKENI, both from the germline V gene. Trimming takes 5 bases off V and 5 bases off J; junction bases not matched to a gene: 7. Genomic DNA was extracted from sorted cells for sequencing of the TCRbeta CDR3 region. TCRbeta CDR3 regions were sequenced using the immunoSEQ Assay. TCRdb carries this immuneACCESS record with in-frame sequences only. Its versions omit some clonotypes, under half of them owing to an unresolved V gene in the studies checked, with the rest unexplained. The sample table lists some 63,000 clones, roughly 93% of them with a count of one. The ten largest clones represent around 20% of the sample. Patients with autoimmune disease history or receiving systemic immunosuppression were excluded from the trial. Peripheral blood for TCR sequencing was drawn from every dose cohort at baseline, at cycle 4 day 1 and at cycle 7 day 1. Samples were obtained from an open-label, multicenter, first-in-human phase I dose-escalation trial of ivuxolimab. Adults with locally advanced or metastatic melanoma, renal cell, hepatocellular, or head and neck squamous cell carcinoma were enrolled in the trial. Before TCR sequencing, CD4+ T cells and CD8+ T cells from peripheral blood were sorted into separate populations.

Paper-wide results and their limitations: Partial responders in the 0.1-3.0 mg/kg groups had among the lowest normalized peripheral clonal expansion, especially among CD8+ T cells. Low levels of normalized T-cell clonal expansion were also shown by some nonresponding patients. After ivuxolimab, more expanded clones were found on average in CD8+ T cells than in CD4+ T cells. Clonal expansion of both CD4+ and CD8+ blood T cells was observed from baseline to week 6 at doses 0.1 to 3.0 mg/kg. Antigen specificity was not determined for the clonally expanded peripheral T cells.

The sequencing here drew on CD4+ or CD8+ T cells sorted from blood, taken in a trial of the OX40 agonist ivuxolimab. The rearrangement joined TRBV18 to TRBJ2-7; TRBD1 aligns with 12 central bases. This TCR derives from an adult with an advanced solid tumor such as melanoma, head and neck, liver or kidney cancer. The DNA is TGTGCCAGCTCAAGAGGGACAGGGGGCTTAAACGAGCAGTACTTC. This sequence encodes CASSRGTGGLNEQYF.